Following are 16 T cell receptor beta chains from one sample sequenced in a study of blood T cell repertoires in COVID-19. Assay used: immunoSEQ multiplex PCR; TCRdb lists only in-frame clones, some missing. The sample comprises 200,000 to 300,000 clones, over 70% of which are singletons, and 7.5% to 9% rests with the top ten. Sequencing input: peripheral blood. All receptors come from a woman older than 75 with acute or convalescent COVID-19.

This chain links TRBV11-1 with TRBJ1-1; 7 positions match TRBD1. The CDR3 totals 14 residues. The V segment lost 6 bases and the J segment 5 bases; nucleotides outside the gene matches: 9. Germline lookup yields CDR1 SGHAT and CDR2 FQDESV (reference sequence). CDR3 residues: CASSLGGRVTEAFF. The CDR3 DNA reads TGTGCCAGCAGTCTAGGGGGCCGGGTAACTGAAGCTTTCTTT.

The chain uses TRBV19 and TRBJ1-5; a weak D match, TRBD1 (6 bases). CDR3 length: 17 amino acids. Trimming stripped 1 base from V and 6 bases from J, with 19 bases between. CDR1 is LNHDA, CDR2 SQIVND, per germline (reference sequence). CDR3 region: CASSIGVGATVLQPQHF. The CDR3 coding sequence is TGTGCCAGTAGTATAGGGGTGGGGGCTACAGTGCTTCAGCCCCAGCATTTT. Full variable domain (outside the CDR3, taken from reference TRBV19 and TRBJ1-5): DGGITQSPKYLFRKEGQNVTLSCEQNLNHDAMYWYRQDPGQGLRLIYYSQIVNDFQKGDIAEGYSVSREKKESFPLTVTSAQKNPTAFYLCASSIGVGATVLQPQHFGDGTRLSIL.

The chain recombines TRBV24-1 with TRBJ1-2; D gene uncertain. CDR1 and CDR2 (germline): KGHDR, SFDVKD. The germline V and J ends were trimmed by 7 bases and 7 bases, with 15 bases remaining between them. This CDR3 comprises 13 residues. The DNA of the CDR3 is TGTGCCACCAGCGACGAGGGCAGCTCTGGCTACACCTTC. Translating it yields CATSDEGSSGYTF.

In DNA, the CDR3 is TGTGCCAGCAGCTATTCACAGGGGGCGAGGACCGGGGAGCTGTTTTTT. It specifies CASSYSQGARTGELFF. The chain employs TRBV7-2 and TRBJ2-2, with 9 bases matching TRBD1. Per germline, CDR1 SGHTA and CDR2 FQGNSA. V dropped 4 bases and J dropped 5; count of bases not matched to a gene: 8. CDR3 length equals 16 residues.

The genes are TRBV6-2 or TRBV6-3 and TRBJ2-3; maybe TRBD1 (6 bases). Trimming removed 4 bases from V and 1 base from J, with 15 bases in between. This CDR3 has 16 amino acids. The V gene's germline CDR1 is MNHEY and CDR2 SVGEGT. The CDR3 nucleotides read TGTGCCAGCAGTTCGCCTGCAGGGGTGGGCACAGATACGCAGTATTTT. Translated, it gives CASSSPAGVGTDTQYF.

This chain uses TRBV11-3 with TRBJ2-5; 7 positions match TRBD1. V lost 5 bases and J lost 5; bases outside the gene matches: 11. The germline V gene encodes CDR1 SGHNT and CDR2 YENEEA. The CDR3 contains 15 residues. This chain's CDR3 is CASSRAGTVTETQYF. CDR3 sequence (DNA): TGTGCCAGCAGCCGCGCTGGGACAGTTACGGAGACCCAGTACTTC. The entire variable domain, with the rest obtained from reference TRBV11-3 and TRBJ2-5, is as follows: EAGVVQSPRYKIIEKKQPVAFWCNPISGHNTLYWYLQNLGQGPELLIRYENEEAVDDSQLPKDRFSAERLKGVDSTLKIQPAELGDSAVYLCASSRAGTVTETQYFGPGTRLLVL.

The V gene is TRBV20-1, the J gene TRBJ2-7, with a possible D match to TRBD2 (5 bases). Germline CDR1 is DFQATT and CDR2 is SNEGSKA (reference sequence). V gave up 3 bases and J gave up 3 bases, with 12 bases separating them. This CDR3 spans 13 amino acids. CDR3 amino acids: CSASRTPNYEQYF. CDR3 bases: TGCAGTGCTAGTAGGACTCCAAACTACGAGCAGTACTTC.

The J gene is TRBJ1-5, the V gene TRBV4-1; TRBD1 matches 9 bases. After removal of 4 bases from V and 7 bases from J, the junction contained 2 bases not matched to a gene. Germline V gene lookup returns CDR1 MGHRA and CDR2 YSYEKL. The CDR3 is made up of 13 amino acids. CDR3 amino acids: CASSLDRGQPQHF. The CDR3, as DNA: TGCGCCAGCAGCCTGGACAGGGGACAGCCCCAGCATTTT.

This chain uses TRBV4-2 with TRBJ2-5; D is ambiguous. This CDR3 is built from 14 residues. Germline loops: CDR1 LGHNA, CDR2 YNFKEQ. Trimming removed 1 base from V and 5 bases from J, with 11 bases in between. The CDR3 loop is CASSQALLAETQYF. The DNA of the CDR3 is TGTGCCAGCAGCCAAGCCCTCCTCGCGGAGACCCAGTACTTC.

V gene TRBV2 combines with J gene TRBJ2-3; D ambiguous. The CDR3 extends over 16 amino acids. The V end lost 2 bases, the J end lost 2 bases, and 14 bases lay between the germline ends. CDR1 and CDR2 from the germline V gene are SNHLY and FYNNEI. The CDR3 sequence: CASSERRQATTDTQYF. CDR3 in DNA: TGTGCCAGCAGTGAACGCAGACAAGCAACCACAGATACGCAGTATTTT.

The chain carries TRBV9 and TRBJ2-1, with 12 bases identical to TRBD2. Trimming removed 4 bases from V and 6 bases from J; junction bases left unmatched: 11. This CDR3 has 17 amino acids. Germline CDR1 is SGDLS and CDR2 is YYNGEE. The CDR3 loop reads CASSLRLAGDPSNEQFF. The CDR3 DNA sequence: TGTGCCAGCAGCTTGCGACTAGCGGGAGACCCGAGCAATGAGCAGTTCTTC. The variable domain in full, completed from reference TRBV9 and TRBJ2-1, reads DSGVTQTPKHLITATGQRVTLRCSPRSGDLSVYWYQQSLDQGLQFLIQYYNGEERAKGNILERFSAQQFPDLHSELNLSSLELGDSALYFCASSLRLAGDPSNEQFFGPGTRLTVL.

The genes are TRBV9 and TRBJ2-7; 8 nucleotides match TRBD2. This CDR3 comprises 15 residues. Germline V gene lookup returns CDR1 SGDLS and CDR2 YYNGEE. The junction had 7 bases not matched to a gene; V was cut back by 0 bases and J by 5 bases. DNA of the CDR3: TGTGCCAGCAGCGTAGAAGGGACTAGTAACCACGAGCAGTACTTC. Protein: CASSVEGTSNHEQYF.

V usage is TRBV7-9 and J usage is TRBJ2-3; TRBD2 aligns across 10 bases. CDR1 and CDR2 (germline): SEHNR, FQNEAQ (reference sequence). Trimming removed 4 bases from V and 1 base from J; junction bases left unmatched: 5. This CDR3 region has 16 residues. The CDR3 DNA is TGTGCCAGCAGCTCCAGGCTAGCGGGGGGCACAGATACGCAGTATTTT. This codes for CASSSRLAGGTDTQYF.

This clone appeared a single time. This sequence joins TRBV28 and TRBJ1-5; D is undetermined. This CDR3 is 15 amino acids long. Trimming took off 5 bases at V and 8 bases at J, with 19 bases between the two ends. Germline V gene data show CDR1 as MDHEN and CDR2 as SYDVKM. The CDR3 reads CASSQPSQAVKPQHF. For the CDR3, the DNA is TGTGCCAGCAGTCAGCCCTCACAAGCGGTGAAGCCCCAGCATTTT. The complete variable domain, with remaining parts taken from reference TRBV28 and TRBJ1-5, reads DVKVTQSSRYLVKRTGEKVFLECVQDMDHENMFWYRQDPGLGLRLIYFSYDVKMKEKGDIPEGYSVSREKKERFSLILESASTNQTSMYLCASSQPSQAVKPQHFGDGTRLSIL.

The genes are TRBV13 and TRBJ2-5; tentative D call: TRBD1 (6 bases). From germline, CDR1 is PRHDT and CDR2 FYEKMQ (reference sequence). The CDR3 is made up of 17 amino acids. Trimming removed 3 bases at V and 2 bases at J, with 19 bases between. The CDR3 region is CASSFTTDRPAQETQYF. In DNA, the CDR3 is TGTGCCAGCAGCTTTACCACTGACAGGCCAGCGCAAGAGACCCAGTACTTC.

The chain links TRBV5-1 to TRBJ2-1, with 13 bases identical to TRBD2. Germline V gene lookup returns CDR1 SGHRS and CDR2 YFSETQ. V lost 7 bases, J lost 7 bases, and 8 bases stayed unmatched. This CDR3 is built from 15 residues. The CDR3 spells CASVWTSGSPNEQFF. CDR3 DNA sequence: TGCGCCAGCGTGTGGACTAGCGGGAGTCCTAATGAGCAGTTCTTC.